The TCR beta chain described here comes from a study of cytomegalovirus exposure and HLA in healthy donors. This CDR3 has 14 amino acids. Germline CDR1 is KGHSH and CDR2 is LQKENI. The V end lost 2 bases, the J end lost 5 bases, and 13 bases lay between the germline ends. PCR used 60 Vbeta primers and 13 Jbeta primers. Sequenced by immunoSEQ multiplex PCR; TCRdb stores in-frame clones only, minus some. The sample has approximately 190,000 clones; around four fifths are singletons. The TCR comes from a woman under 30 in good health and CMV-seronegative. Sequencing used PBMCs. This chain uses TRBV18 with TRBJ2-7, with D possibly TRBD1 on 6 matching bases. The CDR3 protein is CASSPGTGRDEQYF. CDR3 nucleotides: TGTGCCAGCTCACCAGGCACAGGGCGCGACGAGCAGTACTTC.